These T cell receptor beta chains were read from a single sample in a study of OX40 agonist ivuxolimab in advanced cancers. Sequencing was performed with immunoSEQ multiplex PCR; in TCRdb, only in-frame clones are kept and a portion is missing. This table has around 15,000 clones, 77% appearing once. The starting material was CD4+ or CD8+ T cells sorted from blood, obtained in a trial of the OX40 agonist ivuxolimab. The source is an adult with an advanced solid tumor such as melanoma, head and neck, liver or kidney cancer. Both conserved end residues are part of each CDR3. The D gene is left open where the match is weak. Clone size, where shown, is once, few, many, or a class for clones that have expanded.

J gene,D gene,clone size,V gene,CDR3 DNA,CDR3 protein
TRBJ2-5,NA,NA,TRBV28,TGTGCCAGCAGGCCTAGCGCTAACCTCCAAGAGACCCAGTACTTC,CASRPSANLQETQYF
TRBJ2-7,NA,NA,TRBV5-1,TGCGCCAGCAGCCAAGAACGGACAGTGGTCCTCGAGCAGTACTTC,CASSQERTVVLEQYF
TRBJ2-1,NA,NA,TRBV7-2,TGTGCCAGCAGCTTAGACAGGGTCTATGAGCAGTTCTTC,CASSLDRVYEQFF
TRBJ2-5,TRBD2,NA,TRBV5-1,TGCGCCAGCAGCCCGGGACTAGCGGGAGCGGGCCAAGAGACCCAGTACTTC,CASSPGLAGAGQETQYF
TRBJ2-2,NA,NA,TRBV5-8,TGTGCCAGCAGCTTGGCCGCGGGGAGATCCACCGGGGAGCTGTTTTTT,CASSLAAGRSTGELFF
TRBJ2-5,TRBD2,NA,TRBV2,TGTGCCAGTTTAGGTGCGGGAGGTACGGAGACCCAGTACTTC,CASLGAGGTETQYF
TRBJ2-3,NA,NA,TRBV7-3,TGTGCCAGCAGCTTAAGCTCATCCCATTCCACAGATACGCAGTATTTT,CASSLSSSHSTDTQYF
TRBJ2-1,TRBD2,NA,TRBV2,TGTGCCAGCATGTGGGAGGGCCTCTACAATGAGCAGTTCTTC,CASMWEGLYNEQFF
TRBJ2-7,NA,NA,TRBV30,TGTGCCTGGAGTGTAAGCTACGAGCAGTACTTC,CAWSVSYEQYF
TRBJ1-3,NA,NA,TRBV19,TGTGCCAGCGGCCAGGCGAACTCTGGAAACACCATATATTTT,CASGQANSGNTIYF
TRBJ2-7,NA,NA,TRBV7-9,TGTGCCAGCAGCCCTCCTGGCCTAGCCTACGAGCAGTACTTC,CASSPPGLAYEQYF
TRBJ1-3,NA,medium-sized,TRBV27,TGTGCCAGCAGTTTATCCGCCCCTTGGGGAAACACCATATATTTT,CASSLSAPWGNTIYF
TRBJ2-7,NA,NA,TRBV13,TGTGCCAGCAGCCCGCTGGGCCTCGAGCAGTACTTC,CASSPLGLEQYF
TRBJ2-7,TRBD1,NA,TRBV15,TGTGCCACCAGCAGAAACAGGGGCAGCTCCTACGAGCAGTACTTC,CATSRNRGSSYEQYF
TRBJ1-5,NA,NA,TRBV15,TGTGCCACCAGCAGAGATAAGGGATACAATCAGCCCCAGCATTTT,CATSRDKGYNQPQHF
TRBJ2-3,TRBD1,few,TRBV2,TGTGCCAGCAGTCCCACGGGACAGGACACAGATACGCAGTATTTT,CASSPTGQDTDTQYF
TRBJ1-1,NA,once,TRBV10-3,TGTGCCATCAGCGACGGGGGCTTCGGTGAAGCTTTCTTT,CAISDGGFGEAFF
TRBJ1-5,NA,NA,TRBV4-1,TGCGCCAGCAGCCCAACCACAGGCAAGAGCAATCAGCCCCAGCATTTT,CASSPTTGKSNQPQHF
TRBJ2-7,NA,once,TRBV5-4,TGTGCCAGCAGCTCCCGGGAAACGAAGTACTTC,CASSSRETKYF
TRBJ2-7,NA,NA,TRBV27,TGTGCCAGCAGCTCGAGTTTGCAAGGGGGCGAGCAGTACTTC,CASSSSLQGGEQYF
TRBJ2-2,NA,NA,TRBV5-6,TGTGCCAGCAGCTTGTCAGGCAACGTGGAGCTGTTTTTT,CASSLSGNVELFF
TRBJ2-7,NA,few,TRBV9,TGTGCCAGCAGCGCGACCAGCGGGCTCTCCTACGAGCAGTACTTC,CASSATSGLSYEQYF
TRBJ2-7,NA,NA,TRBV7-3,TGTGCCAGCAGCTTAAGGAACAGGGAAAACGAGCAGTACTTC,CASSLRNRENEQYF
TRBJ2-5,NA,NA,TRBV4-1,TGCGCCAGCAGCCAAGATCGGACAGAGACGTACCAAGAGACCCAGTACTTC,CASSQDRTETYQETQYF
TRBJ2-5,NA,NA,TRBV28,TGTGCCAGCAGTTTAAAGGGGACCCAGTACTTC,CASSLKGTQYF
TRBJ2-7,TRBD1,few,TRBV6-1,TGTGCCAGCAGTGAAAATGAACAGGGGACCTACGAGCAGTACTTC,CASSENEQGTYEQYF
TRBJ2-5,TRBD2,NA,TRBV6-1,TGTGCCAGCAGTGAATCGGGGGGTGGGAAAGAGACCCAGTACTTC,CASSESGGGKETQYF
TRBJ2-1,NA,NA,TRBV5-4,TGTGCCAGCAGCGAGACACGAGGATTTGGCAATGAGCAGTTCTTC,CASSETRGFGNEQFF
TRBJ2-1,TRBD2,NA,TRBV29-1,TGCAGCGGGGGTAGCAGCGGGGGATACAATGAGCAGTTCTTC,CSGGSSGGYNEQFF
TRBJ1-1,NA,once,TRBV9,TGTGCCAGCAGCGGACCTGACACAAAGGCAGGTGAAGCTTTCTTT,CASSGPDTKAGEAFF
TRBJ2-2,TRBD1,NA,TRBV15,TGTGCCACAAACGACAGGGGGAGCACCGGGGAGCTGTTTTTT,CATNDRGSTGELFF
TRBJ2-3,NA,NA,TRBV10-3,TGTGCCATCAGTTGGGACACTTTGGGAGATACGCAGTATTTT,CAISWDTLGDTQYF
TRBJ2-1,TRBD2,NA,TRBV25-1,TGTGCCAGCAGTGAATTGCTAGCGGGAAAAGATGAGCAGTTCTTC,CASSELLAGKDEQFF
TRBJ2-1,TRBD2,NA,TRBV27,TGTGCCAGCAGACTAGCGGGAGGACTCTACAATGAGCAGTTCTTC,CASRLAGGLYNEQFF
TRBJ2-2,TRBD2,NA,TRBV19,TGTGCCAGTAGGCCACGGGGGGAAGGGGCCGGGGAGCTGTTTTTT,CASRPRGEGAGELFF
TRBJ2-2,TRBD2,NA,TRBV4-1,TGCGCCAGCAGCCAGCCCGGGGGGTGGGACACCGGGGAGCTGTTTTTT,CASSQPGGWDTGELFF
TRBJ1-1,NA,few,TRBV19,TGTGCCAGTAGTATAGGGGGGGCTGGTGAAGCTTTCTTT,CASSIGGAGEAFF
TRBJ2-1,TRBD2,NA,TRBV4-2,TGTGCCAGCAGCCAAGAAACTAGCGGGAGCCTCTACAATGAGCAGTTCTTC,CASSQETSGSLYNEQFF
TRBJ2-7,NA,NA,TRBV5-8,TGTGCCAGCAGCTTGGGGTGGTACGAGCAGTACTTC,CASSLGWYEQYF
TRBJ1-1,NA,once,TRBV7-3,TGTGCCAGCAGCTTAACGTACAGCTCAAACACTGAAGCTTTCTTT,CASSLTYSSNTEAFF